The clone carrying this T cell receptor beta chain is medium-sized in the sample. The V segment lost 2 bases and the J segment 6 bases; nucleotides outside the gene matches: 1. The CDR3 loop spans 15 amino acids. The germline V gene has CDR1 MRHNA and CDR2 SNTAGT. This entry belongs to a study of blood T cell repertoires in COVID-19. Study overall: Spain, Italy and the United States supplied samples that represented acute and convalescent COVID-19. T cells, B-cell-depleted T cells, or PBMCs provided the cDNA or gDNA that served as material.

Study processing details: Estimates of nucleated cell counts were drawn from the amplification of reference gene primers. Sequencing was performed with immunoSEQ multiplex PCR; in TCRdb, only in-frame clones are kept and a portion is missing. That table is the source of V, J and clone size, and D and trimming were worked out from the DNA. The table has some 200,000 clones, 85% to 90% seen once; the top ten hold around 1%. The clonotype was recovered from a woman younger than 30 who had recovered from COVID-19. The sequencing sample was made of peripheral blood. This chain uses TRBV6-4 with TRBJ2-1, with TRBD2 matching over 13 bases. The CDR3 reads CASSDTSGGANEQFF. DNA for the CDR3: TGTGCCAGCAGTGACACTAGCGGGGGGGCCAATGAGCAGTTCTTC.